This is a list of T cell receptor beta chains from one sample in a study of blood T cells in healthy people across ages. TCRdb itself ran the 5' RACE reads through MiXCR, one entry per CDR3 protein. In the table there are 650,000 to 800,000 distinct CDR3 sequences, 45% to 60% of which are singletons. The specimen sequenced was blood. The receptor source for this set is a woman of 80 years or more in good health. Each CDR3 is given with its conserved first and last residue. Size is omitted from some rows. Given values are once, few, many or a class for expanded clones.

TRBV29-1	NA	TRBJ2-2	CSVGLSTGELFF
TRBV6-5	NA	TRBJ2-3	CASKRQRGGYADTQYF
TRBV20-1	NA	TRBJ2-1	CSARVNQGLHNEQFF
TRBV3-1	NA	TRBJ1-6	CASSQEFLSPLHF
TRBV5-1	NA	TRBJ1-4	CASSLQTGEDEKLFF
TRBV13	NA	TRBJ1-1	CASSLVPPRQGVEAFF
TRBV20-1	NA	TRBJ1-2	CSASLFGNYGYTF
TRBV7-3	NA	TRBJ2-1	CASSRGSEQFF
TRBV18	NA	TRBJ2-5	CASSPPQGQGIETQYF
TRBV7-2	few	TRBJ1-5	CASSIQGGVSNQPQHF
TRBV5-1	many	TRBJ2-1	CASSRDSFNEQFF
TRBV29-1	few	TRBJ2-2	CGVAGSTVYDTGELFF
TRBV10-3	many	TRBJ2-7	CAISRDSYEQYF
TRBV12-3/TRBV12-4	many	TRBJ2-1	CASSSSGGLGEQFF
TRBV18	few	TRBJ1-4	CASSQRQARATNEKLFF
TRBV29-1	NA	TRBJ1-1	CSAEGQMNTEAFF
TRBV5-1	many	TRBJ2-3	CASSSDRATDTQYF
TRBV9	many	TRBJ1-1	CASSARDRMNTEAFF
TRBV5-1	many	TRBJ1-1	CASSLAIGANTEAFF
TRBV12-3/TRBV12-4	NA	TRBJ2-4	CASSSSRYGQYF
TRBV6-2/TRBV6-3	NA	TRBJ2-1	CASSSTSGSHPYNEQFF
TRBV20-1	NA	NA	CSAPKSRGATYNEQYF
TRBV12-3/TRBV12-4	many	TRBJ1-1	CASTGAEAFF
TRBV5-1	many	TRBJ1-2	CASSQDPEGAGGYTF
TRBV13	few	TRBJ2-1	CASSLATGPYNEQFF
TRBV29-1	NA	TRBJ2-5	CSVEGSGTWRTQYF
TRBV7-3	NA	TRBJ2-6	CASSAGTEVRGANVLTF
TRBV18	NA	TRBJ1-6	CASSDPASSYNSPLHF
TRBV20-1	NA	TRBJ1-5	CSAAVRGSGNQPQHF
TRBV7-2	few	TRBJ1-1	CASSFWTGGRTEAFF
TRBV27	few	TRBJ2-2	CASRRDYLNTGELFF
TRBV27	NA	TRBJ1-2	CASSLGGLGSSGYTF
TRBV6-5	few	TRBJ2-7	CASSRTSGSGYEQYF
TRBV29-1	NA	TRBJ2-7	CSVLNGYEQYF
TRBV20-1	NA	TRBJ2-2	CSARGGGQRVNTGELFF
TRBV11-2	many	TRBJ2-5	CASSLRSTQYF
TRBV29-1	NA	TRBJ1-1	CSVAGENTEAFF